This entry describes one T cell receptor beta chain. Its specificity is unknown. Germline V gives CDR1 DFQATT, CDR2 SNEGSKA (reference sequence). CDR3 length: 15 amino acids. Trimming took 4 bases from V and 1 from J; bases not matched to a gene: 6. This entry comes from a study of blood T cells in healthy people across ages. Study-level findings and limits: PBMCs were not sorted, which prevented a conclusive comparison of naive versus antigen-experienced cells. It was the long-lived donors that had more naive CD4+ cells and higher diversity than aged donors. Researchers judged that diversity estimates from one million T cells fell short of true values.

Using a J-beta primer mix together with a sample-barcoded 5' primer, a second PCR was run for roughly 7 to 12 cycles. TCRdb re-called the 5' RACE reads through MiXCR, storing one row per CDR3 protein. This sample has 1.4 million to 1.5 million distinct CDR3 sequences, with around two fifths found just once. The chain links TRBV20-1 to TRBJ2-3, with 9 bases identical to TRBD1. The sequence was collected from a woman aged 18-29 years in good health. The sample taken for sequencing was blood. For the CDR3, the DNA is TGCAGTGCTACGGACAGGGGTCGGGGCACAGATACGCAGTATTTT. Translated: CSATDRGRGTDTQYF.